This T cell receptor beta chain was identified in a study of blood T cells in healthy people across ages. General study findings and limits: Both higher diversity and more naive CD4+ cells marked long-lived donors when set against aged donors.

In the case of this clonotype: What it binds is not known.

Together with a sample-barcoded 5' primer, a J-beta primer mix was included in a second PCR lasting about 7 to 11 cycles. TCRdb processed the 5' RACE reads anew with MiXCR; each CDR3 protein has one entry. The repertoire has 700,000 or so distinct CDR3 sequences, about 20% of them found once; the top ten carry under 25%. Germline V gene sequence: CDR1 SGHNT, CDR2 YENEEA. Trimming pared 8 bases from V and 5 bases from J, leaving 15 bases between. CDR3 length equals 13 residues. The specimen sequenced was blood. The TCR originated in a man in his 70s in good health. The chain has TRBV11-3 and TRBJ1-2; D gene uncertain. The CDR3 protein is CASADPNLYGYTF. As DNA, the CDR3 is TGTGCCAGCGCGGACCCCAACCTATATGGCTACACCTTC.